Detailed here is one TCR beta chain. Its antigen has not been determined. Base qualities were left out, and no much larger clone turns up one base away. V was cut back by 5 bases and J by 6 bases, leaving a gap of 17 bases between them. The CDR3, cysteine through phenylalanine, is 14 amino acids long. Just the 42-base CDR3 DNA is kept, in frame starting at base 1. CDR1 and CDR2 are read off the germline V gene as MGHRA and YSYEKL. The cohort was made up of hundreds of healthy bone marrow donors. All cohort members were sampled while nominally healthy, although unrecorded immune exposures were likely present. The donor was CMV seronegative and was included in the group of hundreds of seronegative cohort members. Each donor provided a peripheral blood sample, and peripheral blood mononuclear cells were used for TCR beta sequencing. Genomic DNA extraction from the blood cell samples was performed with the Qiagen DNeasy Blood Extraction Kit.

This sample was taken from a study of cytomegalovirus exposure and HLA in healthy donors (dated by TCRdb to about 2017). A note on the overall study: According to an earlier analysis of 450 to 650 of the donors, about 179 million T cells yielded over 90 million unique TCR beta sequences and 276 Gb of sequence data. Every repertoire in the discovery cohort had been generated on one and the same sequencing platform. In a later genetic analysis, genome-wide SNP genotypes for about three fifths of the roughly 670 donors were used, and that subset was treated as a discovery cohort. A few DR-DQ haplotypes were treated as single units for association and clustering because of strong linkage in the cohort. The study was designed to test whether signatures of past pathogen exposure could be identified by cataloging public T cell receptors. Of the approximately 400 genotyped donors, 80% to 90% were placed in the genetic ancestry cluster associated with self-reported Caucasian donors. Using immunosequencing, the study profiled T cell repertoires from fewer than 700 subjects and related those repertoires to cytomegalovirus serostatus. High-throughput TCR immunosequencing, statistical association of individual TCRs with disease status, and machine learning were combined to predict cytomegalovirus infection status. About 300 gigabases of sequencing data and 70 million to 85 million unique TCR sequences were included in an early release covering roughly 600 HLA-typed donors. A later analysis re-analyzed previously published TCR beta repertoires from 660 or so donors and added high-resolution HLA genotyping to study TCR occurrence patterns. Among roughly 400 genotyped donors of the cohort, an average of approximately 240,000 unique TCR beta nucleotide sequences were sequenced per donor, roughly 20% of them non-productive. Along with the approximately 600-subject first cohort, a separate validation cohort of approximately 110 different subjects was used. HLA typing covered class I and class II loci at four-digit resolution. The number of donors typed differed by locus, with 629-630 for A, B, C, DRB1 and DQB1, around 500 for DQA1, over 600 for DPA1, and approximately 470 for DPB1. Rather than using new phenotypic data, the later analysis identified candidate immune exposures from TCR beta sequences and from how often those sequences occurred across donors. Alongside the repertoire data, information on donor age, sex, ethnicity and CMV serostatus was compiled. An earlier analysis of roughly 580 of the donors used high-throughput TCR beta sequencing to judge whether each TCR beta V gene segment behaved as functional or pseudogenic. Overall results and qualifications from the work: A few of the identified cytomegalovirus-associated TCR beta chains were confirmed in vitro to be specific for cytomegalovirus antigens. When HLA alleles, especially DR and DQ, strongly co-occurred, attributing TCR associations to individual alleles was difficult. Because the 87-base-pair reads could not distinguish some IMGT-functional V segments, including TRBV6-2 and TRBV6-3, those segments were excluded. Compared with equally common non-associated chains, HLA-associated TCR beta chains in a later analysis were more clonally expanded and had lower generation probabilities. Several of the top co-occurrence clusters appeared to be linked to parvovirus B19, influenza, CMV and Epstein-Barr virus, according to a later analysis. The study listed 150 to 200 TCR beta chains as associated with cytomegalovirus. Linkage disequilibrium might explain the correlated functional status among segregating V segments, but an unknown experimental factor could not be excluded. According to a later analysis, most CMV-associated TCR beta chains appeared to be HLA-restricted, and the HLA associations seemed to be driven largely by CMV exposure. A later genetic analysis reported fewer N-insertions in productive TCRs among donors in an Asian-associated ancestry cluster than the roughly 650-donor mean. A further reported finding was that TCR beta sequences accurately predicted the HLA-A and HLA-B alleles for most subjects in the first cohort. The cohort was sequenced for TCR beta chains only, and without alpha or paired-chain data the features that could be detected were limited. A cluster of highly shared sequence variants was judged likely to represent a technical artifact of the sequencing pipeline. Most TCR sequences were observed very rarely across donors, whereas some public TCRs were present in many individuals. Broadly in line with IMGT annotations, most TCR beta V segments showed up in productive rearrangements about 87% or about 30% of the time in an earlier analysis of about 500 of the donors. At a false discovery rate of 0.05, a later analysis linked fewer than 20,000 TCR beta sequences to specific HLA alleles. According to the authors, the approach could potentially be generalized to other disease states and immunological phenotypes. Because HLA typing was unavailable for some donors at each locus, only the typed subset was used in association tests. Seventeen rarely observed V segments, including chromosome 9 orphons, were excluded from the earlier analysis of several hundred of the donors because counts were too low. In both the original and validation cohorts, the classifier was reported to diagnose cytomegalovirus status with high specificity and sensitivity. Sequencing depth was assumed to be roughly uniform across donors in the presence/absence analyses, though that assumption may not hold. In a later genetic analysis, a missense DCLRE1C variant was associated with V-gene and J-gene trimming of TCR beta chains, and the association was replicated in an independent cohort. According to a later analysis, TCR association rates differed among HLA loci, with DRB1 alleles showing the most associated TCRs and HLA-C alleles showing the fewest. The only immune exposure information available for the cohort was CMV serostatus.

Library preparation was by the immunoSEQ multiplex PCR assay. The multiplex PCR relied on a mix of 60 forward primers for TCR Vbeta segments and 13 reverse primers for TCR Jbeta segments. Amplification of the CDR3 region of rearranged TCR beta genes was performed with a multiplex PCR assay on genomic DNA. On the Illumina HiSeq System, the amplified TCR beta libraries were sequenced as 87-base-pair reads. On the authors' methods: A later analysis counted around 72 million unique TCR beta chains across the 550 to 700 repertoires, and roughly 9.9 million of these chains were shared by at least two donors. Raw reads were error-corrected and collapsed into unique sequences with a nearest-neighbor algorithm that merged closely related sequences to remove PCR and sequencing errors. CDR3 sequences were aligned to IMGT reference sequences to assign V, D and J gene segments. For a sequence to be retained, a match of at least six nucleotides was required to both a V gene segment and a J gene segment. Rearrangements were called productive when the CDR3 lacked stop codons and stayed in frame with V and J; all others were non-productive. Following IMGT convention, CDR3 was defined as the stretch from the second conserved V-encoded cysteine to the conserved J-encoded phenylalanine. The earlier analysis of 587 of the donors excluded sequences that lacked an unambiguous match to a single V gene segment. An earlier analysis of around 600 of the donors classified V segments as functional when productive rearrangements were above 56.7% and as segregating when the standard deviation between donors was above 5%. A statistical classification framework was developed to diagnose cytomegalovirus status using the catalog of TCR beta chain sequences. V and J gene assignment, in a later analysis, came from comparing TCR nucleotide sequences with IMGT/GENE-DB human TR gene sequences. A later analysis assigned CDR3 sequences and most-parsimonious VDJ recombination scenarios with the TCRdist pipeline. A later analysis defined each TCR beta chain by its CDR3 amino acid sequence plus V-gene family, and excluded reads lacking a unique V-gene family. To address suspected cross-contamination and a sequencing artifact, a later analysis removed roughly 580 highly shared, low-generation-probability nucleotide sequences. In a later analysis, a clonal expansion index was calculated for each public chain from normalized within-repertoire ranks of inferred template counts. In a later analysis, generation probabilities were computed with a VDJ recombination model fitted to out-of-frame rearrangements, and the resulting probabilities were checked against IGoR. In a later analysis, TCR-TCR, TCR-HLA and TCR-CMV co-occurrence was scored with hypergeometric tests, and a repertoire-size bias correction was applied to TCR pairs. To estimate false discovery rates, a later analysis permuted the HLA or CMV assignments 20 times. In a later analysis, co-occurring TCRs were grouped using DBSCAN, with TCRdist sequence similarity added in when clustering inside HLA-allele-positive subsets. Repertoires with fewer than 30,000 or more than 120,000 public chains were left out of co-occurrence clustering, as were about 5 repertoires with anomalous nucleotide sharing. Imported from immuneACCESS, the table was reduced by TCRdb to in-frame sequences with V and J called. These copies leave out some clones; in studies compared against another copy, an unresolved V gene accounts for under half, and the cause of the remainder is not known. V, J and clone size are those of that table, while D and trimming were read from the DNA. For this sample there are 100,000 to 150,000 clones; about 80% appear just once. The ten largest clonotypes hold approximately 3.9% of the sample.

This clonotype was sampled from a man in his forties in good health and CMV-seronegative. The sample comprised PBMCs. The sequence links TRBV4-1 to TRBJ2-7; no confident D gene assignment can be made. The CDR3 protein sequence reads: CASSLGLTIGEQYF. The DNA reads as follows: TGCGCCAGCAGCTTAGGTTTAACTATAGGCGAGCAGTACTTC.